This is a list of T cell receptor beta chains from one sample in a study of blood T cell repertoires in COVID-19. Assay used: immunoSEQ multiplex PCR; TCRdb lists only in-frame clones, some missing. Here the sample spans about 130,000 clones, about four fifths being singletons. Sequencing was performed on peripheral blood. These TCRs come from a man aged 40-49 years with active or convalescent COVID-19. Both conserved end residues are part of each CDR3. A D gene is named only where the DNA matches it firmly. Not every row has a clone size; where given, it reads once, few, many or a size class.

CDR3aa,CDR3nt,len,j_gene,abundance,v_gene,d_gene
CASSQEGAGGITDTQYF,TGTGCCAGCAGCCAAGAGGGGGCAGGGGGGATCACAGATACGCAGTATTTT,17,TRBJ2-3,NA,TRBV3-1/TRBV3-2,NA
CASMRGGAEETQYF,TGTGCCAGCATGCGCGGGGGGGCCGAAGAGACCCAGTACTTC,14,TRBJ2-5,NA,TRBV7-2,TRBD2
CSTDVVNTEAFF,TGCAGCACAGACGTGGTGAACACTGAAGCTTTCTTT,12,TRBJ1-1,NA,TRBV29-1,NA
CASSLDVRGEQFF,TGTGCCAGCAGCTTAGATGTCCGGGGAGAGCAGTTCTTC,13,TRBJ2-1,NA,TRBV11-2,NA
CASSIPGDNQPQHF,TGTGCCAGTAGTATTCCGGGAGACAATCAGCCCCAGCATTTT,14,TRBJ1-5,NA,TRBV19,NA
CASSQSRSSADHTDTQYF,TGTGCCAGCAGCCAAAGTCGGTCTTCGGCGGATCACACAGATACGCAGTATTTT,18,TRBJ2-3,NA,TRBV4-2,NA
CASSMGLGTGELFF,TGTGCCAGCAGCATGGGACTTGGCACCGGGGAGCTGTTTTTT,14,TRBJ2-2,NA,TRBV5-4,NA
CASGLLHNEQFF,TGTGCTAGTGGTTTACTGCACAATGAGCAGTTCTTC,12,TRBJ2-1,NA,TRBV12-5,NA
CASTDRQGNIPLHF,TGTGCCAGTACCGATCGACAGGGGAATATACCCCTCCACTTT,14,TRBJ1-6,once,TRBV19,TRBD1
CASSLAYRATSGNTIYF,TGTGCCAGCAGCTTAGCATACAGGGCCACCTCTGGAAACACCATATATTTT,17,TRBJ1-3,NA,TRBV11-2,NA
CASSQGTGREQFF,TGTGCCAGCAGCCAAGGGACAGGCAGGGAGCAGTTCTTC,13,TRBJ2-1,NA,TRBV3-1/TRBV3-2,TRBD1
CASSQDYRTGFPKLFF,TGTGCCAGCAGCCAAGATTACCGGACAGGCTTTCCAAAACTGTTTTTT,16,TRBJ1-4,NA,TRBV14,TRBD1
CARSGGGPNEKLFF,TGTGCCAGGTCCGGGGGGGGACCGAATGAAAAACTGTTTTTT,14,TRBJ1-4,NA,TRBV6-5,NA
CASSSDSNQPQHF,TGTGCCAGCAGCTCAGATAGCAATCAGCCCCAGCATTTT,13,TRBJ1-5,NA,TRBV7-8,NA
CASSSIAYEQYF,TGTGCCAGCTCATCCATTGCGTACGAGCAGTACTTC,12,TRBJ2-7,NA,TRBV18,NA
CASSIFSGRGYEQYF,TGTGCCAGTAGTATTTTCAGCGGCAGGGGTTACGAGCAGTACTTC,15,TRBJ2-7,NA,TRBV19,NA
CASSMQGADTQYF,TGTGCCAGCAGTATGCAGGGGGCAGATACGCAGTATTTT,13,TRBJ2-3,NA,TRBV25-1,TRBD1
CAISVSAAKQETQYF,TGTGCCATCAGTGTTAGCGCGGCAAAACAAGAGACCCAGTACTTC,15,TRBJ2-5,NA,TRBV10-3,NA
CASSQRRGLGDEQFF,TGTGCCAGCAGCCAGAGGCGAGGACTGGGAGATGAGCAGTTCTTC,15,TRBJ2-1,few,TRBV3-1/TRBV3-2,NA
CATSDSSPGNEQFF,TGTGCCACCAGTGATTCCTCACCCGGCAATGAGCAGTTCTTC,14,TRBJ2-1,NA,TRBV24-1,NA
CASSLYVQGRLNTEAFF,TGTGCCAGCAGCTTATACGTACAGGGCCGACTGAACACTGAAGCTTTCTTT,17,TRBJ1-1,NA,TRBV11-3,NA
CASNTIRGNTEAFF,TGTGCCAGCAACACAATCAGGGGAAACACTGAAGCTTTCTTT,14,TRBJ1-1,NA,TRBV2,NA
CASSPRDNLQETQYF,TGTGCCAGCAGCCCCCGGGACAACCTCCAAGAGACCCAGTACTTC,15,TRBJ2-5,few,TRBV7-9,NA
CASSQKLSGGSSTDTQYF,TGTGCCAGCAGCCAAAAACTTTCCGGGGGATCTAGCACAGATACGCAGTATTTT,18,TRBJ2-3,NA,TRBV7-3,NA
CASSREAGELFF,TGCGCCAGCAGTCGGGAGGCCGGGGAGCTGTTTTTT,12,TRBJ2-2,NA,TRBV4-3,TRBD2
CASSPLGTGRETQYF,TGTGCCAGCAGCCCCCTGGGTACAGGGCGAGAGACCCAGTACTTC,15,TRBJ2-5,NA,TRBV6-2/TRBV6-3,NA
CASSDRQGITGELFF,TGTGCCAGCAGCGACCGACAGGGGATCACCGGGGAGCTGTTTTTT,15,TRBJ2-2,NA,TRBV9,TRBD1
CASSDRQGASSGNTIYF,TGTGCCAGCAGTGACCGACAGGGGGCAAGCTCTGGAAACACCATATATTTT,17,TRBJ1-3,NA,TRBV6-1,TRBD1
CASSPATRGSEQYF,TGTGCCAGCTCACCGGCGACCAGGGGAAGCGAGCAGTACTTC,14,TRBJ2-7,few,TRBV18,NA
CASSDVARPNTGELFF,TGTGCCAGCAGCGATGTAGCGCGACCGAACACCGGGGAGCTGTTTTTT,16,TRBJ2-2,NA,TRBV9,NA
CASSPTAAYEQYF,TGTGCCAGCAGTCCGACAGCTGCCTACGAGCAGTACTTC,13,TRBJ2-7,few,TRBV27,NA
CASSQQGGNQPQHF,TGTGCCAGCTCACAACAGGGGGGGAATCAGCCCCAGCATTTT,14,TRBJ1-5,few,TRBV18,TRBD1
CASSIAPRQPQHF,TGTGCCAGTAGTATAGCGCCGAGGCAGCCCCAGCATTTT,13,TRBJ1-5,NA,TRBV19,NA
CASSPTRTAFGETQYF,TGTGCCAGCAGTCCTACCAGGACAGCCTTCGGAGAGACCCAGTACTTC,16,TRBJ2-5,NA,TRBV6-6,NA
CASSEAGRRTEAFF,TGTGCCAGCAGTGAGGCGGGCCGGAGAACTGAAGCTTTCTTT,14,TRBJ1-1,once,TRBV25-1,NA
CASSLRGEANLYEQYF,TGCGCCAGCAGCTTGCGGGGGGAGGCTAATCTCTACGAGCAGTACTTC,16,TRBJ2-7,NA,TRBV5-1,TRBD2
CASSDRGSSYEQYF,TGTGCCAGTAGCGACCGGGGGAGCTCCTACGAGCAGTACTTC,14,TRBJ2-7,NA,TRBV19,NA
CASSLQGTNTEAFF,TGTGCCTCAAGCTTGCAGGGGACGAACACTGAAGCTTTCTTT,14,TRBJ1-1,NA,TRBV19,NA
CASSAGLAGGQETQYF,TGTGCCAGCAGCGCGGGACTAGCGGGGGGGCAGGAGACCCAGTACTTC,16,TRBJ2-5,once,TRBV9,TRBD2
CASSYSLAVGEKLFF,TGTGCCAGCAGTTACTCGTTGGCGGTGGGTGAAAAACTGTTTTTT,15,TRBJ1-4,NA,TRBV6-5,NA
CASSVLGGEQYF,TGTGCCAGCTCAGTTCTTGGGGGCGAACAGTACTTC,12,TRBJ2-7,NA,TRBV18,NA
CASSVGEPFGNTQYF,TGTGCCAGCAGCGTAGGTGAGCCTTTCGGGAATACGCAGTATTTT,15,TRBJ2-3,NA,TRBV9,NA
CASSTNSYTEAFF,TGTGCCAGTAGTACCAACAGTTACACTGAAGCTTTCTTT,13,TRBJ1-1,NA,TRBV19,NA
CASSLAGVTYTQYF,TGTGCCAGCAGTCTAGCGGGGGTGACCTATACGCAGTATTTT,14,TRBJ2-3,NA,TRBV25-1,TRBD2
CASSQTAGGYGYTF,TGTGCCAGCAGCCAGACTGCAGGAGGATATGGCTACACCTTC,14,TRBJ1-2,once,TRBV9,NA
CASSLPLYRGRRDYGYTF,TGTGCCAGCAGCTTGCCCCTTTACAGGGGACGACGCGACTATGGCTACACCTTC,18,TRBJ1-2,NA,TRBV7-2,TRBD1
CASSIRGAEAGELFF,TGTGCCAGCAGCATACGGGGGGCGGAGGCCGGGGAGCTGTTTTTT,15,TRBJ2-2,NA,TRBV5-6,NA